This T cell receptor (beta chain) was identified in a study of blood T cell repertoires in COVID-19. Study summary: Sites in the United States, Italy and Spain provided acute and convalescent COVID-19 samples. PBMCs, B-cell-depleted T cells, or T cells provided the cDNA or gDNA that made up the material.

Authors' methods: It was from reference gene primer amplification that nucleated cell counts were estimated. TCRdb keeps only in-frame clones here, not all; method: immunoSEQ multiplex PCR. V, J and clone size are taken as reported in that table, and D and trimming were inferred from the DNA itself. The sample carries 120,000 to 150,000 clones, around nine tenths recorded once. This clone has more than one count but fewer than ten. The clonotype was recovered from a human donor in a cohort sampled during active COVID-19. The sequencing input was peripheral blood.

The CDR3 DNA reads TGTGCCAGCAGTGAAGGTGGCGGCGGGGAGCTGTTTTTT. It translates to CASSEGGGGELFF. The chain couples TRBV6-1 to TRBJ2-2; D ambiguous. The CDR3 is made up of 13 amino acids. The V gene's germline CDR1 is MNHNS and CDR2 SASEGT. Trimming took off 1 base at V and 7 bases at J, with 7 bases between the two ends.